This T cell receptor (beta chain) was profiled in a study of PD-1 blockade in classical Hodgkin lymphoma. The time point denotes: cycle 4 day 1 (C4D1), after 5 to 7 weeks of nivolumab. The patients all showed relapse after autologous stem cell transplantation, while their brentuximab vedotin exposure varied. This clone has only a few counts. Trimming stripped 3 bases from V and 7 bases from J, with 13 bases between. Germline-derived CDR1 and CDR2 are SSHAT and FNYEAQ (reference sequence). The CDR3 loop spans 13 amino acids. The table came from immunoSEQ multiplex PCR; TCRdb's copy has only in-frame clones and leaves some out. Among approximately 45,000 clones listed, roughly 70% were seen once.

The rearrangement uses TRBV7-7 and TRBJ2-7; no definite D call. The sequence came from a human donor with classical Hodgkin lymphoma. The source material was peripheral blood mononuclear cells (PBMCs), sampled before the fourth cycle of nivolumab. The CDR3 DNA reads TGTGCCAGCAGCTTGATTCCGAGTGAGGAGCAGTACTTC. Translation gives CASSLIPSEEQYF.